Shown below are 26 T cell receptor beta chains from a single sample sequenced in a study of blood T cell repertoires in COVID-19. Only in-frame clones appear in the TCRdb table, and some are missing; sequencing was by immunoSEQ multiplex PCR. The sample records around 240,000 clones, roughly nine tenths being singletons. Material: PBMCs or T cells enriched from blood (not recorded which). These receptor sequences come from a human donor in a cohort exposed to, infected with or recovered from COVID-19 (not recorded which). The donor label of this sample is uncertain.

The chain combines TRBV7-9 with TRBJ2-7; D gene unclear. The ends were cut back, 4 bases at V and 4 bases at J, with 11 bases in the middle. The CDR3 extends over 13 amino acids. Germline V gene lookup returns CDR1 SEHNR and CDR2 FQNEAQ (reference sequence). The CDR3 loop reads CASSSEPGYEQYF. The DNA of the CDR3 is TGTGCCAGCAGCTCAGAACCAGGTTACGAGCAGTACTTC.

V gene TRBV5-1 combines with J gene TRBJ1-1; D is undetermined. Between the trimmed V and J ends, which lost 0 bases and 4 bases, there was a span of 10 bases. Germline CDR1 SGHRS, CDR2 YFSETQ. This CDR3 spans 14 amino acids. CDR3 in DNA: TGCGCCAGCAGCTTGGGAGGGAACCCCACTGAAGCTTTCTTT. Translation gives CASSLGGNPTEAFF. The variable domain in full, completed from reference TRBV5-1 and TRBJ1-1, reads KAGVTQTPRYLIKTRGQQVTLSCSPISGHRSVSWYQQTPGQGLQFLFEYFSETQRNKGNFPGRFSGRQFSNSRSEMNVSTLELGDSALYLCASSLGGNPTEAFFGQGTRLTVV.

This chain connects TRBV20-1 to TRBJ1-1; 7 bases agree with TRBD1. The J segment lost 4 bases and the V segment lost 3 bases, leaving 5 bases of the junction unmatched. Germline V CDR1 and CDR2: DFQATT, SNEGSKA (reference sequence). This CDR3 spans 13 amino acids. The CDR3 DNA reads TGCAGTGCTAGTCGACAGGGAGGCACTGAAGCTTTCTTT. Translated, it gives CSASRQGGTEAFF.

This chain uses TRBV5-3 with TRBJ2-5, with TRBD1 matching over 10 bases. TRBV5-3 is an ORF, with its function uncertain. J was trimmed by 5 bases and V by 4 bases; bases with no gene match: 8. The CDR3 consists of 15 residues. The chain's CDR3 is CARSLGGQGKETQYF. CDR3 bases: TGTGCCAGAAGCCTGGGGGGACAGGGGAAGGAGACCCAGTACTTC.

This clone came up a few times. A read error may produce the germline difference seen at one junction end. The genes are TRBV2 and TRBJ1-3, with D perhaps matching TRBD1 (6 bases). This CDR3 comprises 12 residues. The germline CDR1 and CDR2 sequences are SNHLY and FYNNEI. This CDR3 is CASSEMAGAAFF. Here the CDR3 DNA reads TGTGCCAGCAGTGAGATGGCAGGGGCAGCCTTTTTT.

J is TRBJ1-2 and V is TRBV2; D is possibly TRBD1 (6 bases). V lost 3 bases, J lost 2 bases, and 22 bases lay in between. This CDR3 has 18 residues. The germline gives CDR1 SNHLY, CDR2 FYNNEI. The CDR3 reads CASSDLRLGAGENYGYTF. The CDR3, as DNA: TGTGCCAGCAGTGACCTCCGCTTGGGTGCAGGGGAAAACTATGGCTACACCTTC.

The rearrangement links TRBV21-1 to TRBJ2-4; the table's D call, TRBD1, has no DNA check behind it. TRBV21-1 is a recognized pseudogene. This CDR3 has 14 amino acids. The CDR3 DNA is TGTGCCAGCAGCGCGCGGACAGGGGAAAACATTCAGTACTTC. Protein: CASSARTGENIQYF.

V and J are TRBV2 and TRBJ1-6; 11 bases map to TRBD1. The CDR3 length is 15 residues. V was clipped by 5 bases and J by 6 bases; unmatched bases: 3. From germline, CDR1 is SNHLY and CDR2 FYNNEI. The CDR3 loop reads CASSSGTGGNSPLHF. The CDR3 DNA is TGTGCCAGCAGTTCCGGGACAGGGGGTAATTCACCCCTCCACTTT.

The rearrangement joins TRBV7-2 to TRBJ1-2, with 7 bases matching TRBD1. The CDR3 is made up of 13 amino acids. In germline, CDR1 is SGHTA, CDR2 FQGNSA. Unmatched junction bases numbered 6, after V lost 3 bases and J lost 8 bases. The CDR3 is CASSLEGARGYTF. The CDR3 DNA follows: TGTGCCAGCAGCTTGGAGGGGGCAAGGGGCTACACCTTC.

This clone has more than one count but fewer than ten. The chain has TRBV27 and TRBJ1-6, with 11 bases aligning to TRBD1. The CDR3 is 17 amino acids. Trimming cost V 4 bases and J 7 bases; bases outside gene matches: 9. From germline, CDR1 is MNHEY and CDR2 SMNVEV (reference sequence). The CDR3 nucleotides are TGTGCCAGCAGTTCACCTTTCCGGGACAGGGGGAATTCACCCCTCCACTTT. Protein product: CASSSPFRDRGNSPLHF.

The chain joins TRBV30 to TRBJ1-2, with D perhaps matching TRBD1 (6 bases). The V end was cut by 4 bases, the J end by 5 bases, with 20 bases between. Germline CDR1 is GTSNPN and CDR2 is SVGIG (reference sequence). This CDR3 comprises 15 residues. As DNA, the CDR3 is TGTGCCTGGATTGGGGGGGCCCGGGGCGTTTATGGCTACACCTTC. Translating gives CAWIGGARGVYGYTF.

DNA for the CDR3: TGCGCCAGCACTAGAGGACAGGGGCCAGTCATAAGTGGCTACACCTTC. Amino acids: CASTRGQGPVISGYTF. This chain joins TRBV5-1 and TRBJ1-2, with 9 bases aligning to TRBD1. V was pared by 6 bases and J by 7 bases, with 16 bases of the junction left unmatched. This CDR3 has 16 residues. CDR1 and CDR2 (germline): SGHRS, YFSETQ.

This clone was seen only once. The chain has TRBV27 and TRBJ2-7; 8 nucleotides line up with TRBD2. The germline V gene has CDR1 MNHEY and CDR2 SMNVEV (reference sequence). V shed 3 bases, J shed 3 bases, and the junction held 7 bases outside the gene matches. CDR3 length equals 15 residues. CDR3 in amino acids: CASSLTAGGFYEQYF. Here the CDR3 DNA reads TGTGCCAGCAGTTTGACTGCGGGGGGCTTCTACGAGCAGTACTTC.

The rearrangement joins TRBV7-9 to TRBJ2-7; tentatively, D is TRBD2 (7 bases). V was clipped by 5 bases and J by 6 bases, with 17 bases between them. CDR1 is SEHNR, CDR2 FQNEAQ, per germline (reference sequence). The length of the CDR3 is 14 residues. The CDR3 DNA reads TGTGCCAGCAGCCCCGTTGGGGGGGCCCCCGAGCAGTACTTC. Translated: CASSPVGGAPEQYF.

The rearrangement uses TRBV12-5 and TRBJ2-1; TRBD2 might be the D (6 bases). CDR1 is LGHNT and CDR2 is FRNRAP in the germline V gene. This CDR3 is 16 amino acids long. V lost 0 bases and J lost 2, with 11 bases in between. CDR3 in amino acids: CASGLVSGPAYNEQFF. The CDR3, as DNA: TGTGCTAGTGGTTTGGTAAGCGGGCCAGCCTACAATGAGCAGTTCTTC.

V usage is TRBV27 and J usage is TRBJ1-3; possibly TRBD1 for D (6 bases). Trimming took 8 bases from V and 4 from J, leaving 18 bases between them. From germline, CDR1 is MNHEY and CDR2 SMNVEV (reference sequence). The length of the CDR3 is 15 residues. The CDR3 region is CASRGRGAKGNTIYF. DNA of the CDR3: TGTGCCAGCCGCGGGAGGGGGGCTAAAGGAAACACCATATATTTT.

The V call is TRBV7-8, the J call TRBJ2-7; D might be TRBD2 (7 bases). The CDR3 is 15 amino acids. Germline-derived CDR1 and CDR2 are SGHVS and FQNEAQ. The ends were cut back, 2 bases at V and 2 bases at J, with 13 bases in the middle. CDR3 residues: CASSLKLGGPYEQYF. CDR3 nucleotides: TGTGCCAGCAGCTTAAAGCTCGGGGGGCCCTACGAGCAGTACTTC. The variable domain in full, completed from reference TRBV7-8 and TRBJ2-7, reads GAGVSQSPRYKVAKRGQDVALRCDPISGHVSLFWYQQALGQGPEFLTYFQNEAQLDKSGLPSDRFFAERPEGSVSTLKIQRTQQEDSAVYLCASSLKLGGPYEQYFGPGTRLTVT.

This chain joins TRBV19 and TRBJ1-2, with D possibly TRBD1 on 6 matching bases. V dropped 0 bases and J dropped 2 bases, with 13 bases sitting between them. Germline CDR1 reads LNHDA; CDR2 reads SQIVND (reference sequence). CDR3 length: 16 amino acids. The CDR3 DNA sequence: TGTGCCAGTAGTATAGAGGGACATCTCGGGAACTATGGCTACACCTTC. Translation: CASSIEGHLGNYGYTF.

This chain uses TRBV4-1 with TRBJ1-4; possibly TRBD1 for D (5 bases). CDR3 length: 15 residues. The germline CDR1 and CDR2 sequences are MGHRA and YSYEKL. The V gene lost 3 bases and the J gene lost 4 bases, with 12 bases spanning the gap. CDR3 region: CASSQTGTFNEKLFF. The CDR3 DNA sequence: TGCGCCAGCAGCCAGACGGGGACTTTTAATGAAAAACTGTTTTTT.

The chain carries TRBV7-6 and TRBJ1-6, with 10 bases fitting TRBD1. The CDR3 is 19 residues long. J was trimmed by 8 bases and V by 0 bases; bases with no gene match: 13. Per the germline V gene, CDR1 is SGHVS and CDR2 is FNYEAQ. The chain's CDR3 is CASSLATGQGDFGDSPLHF. CDR3 coding DNA: TGTGCCAGCAGCTTAGCGACAGGACAGGGGGATTTTGGTGATTCACCCCTCCACTTT.

V and J are TRBV12-3 or TRBV12-4 and TRBJ2-7; 7 nucleotides agree with TRBD1. The CDR3 contains 13 residues. J was trimmed by 5 bases and V by 2 bases; bases with no gene match: 3. CDR3 nucleotide sequence: TGTGCCAGCAGTTTAAAGGGGGCCGACGAGCAGTACTTC. Its protein is CASSLKGADEQYF.

The rearrangement uses TRBV4-3 and TRBJ2-1; the match to TRBD1 covers 7 bases. Trimming took 4 bases from V and 6 from J; bases not matched to a gene: 6. Germline values: CDR1 LGHNA, CDR2 YSLEER. This CDR3 has 14 amino acids. CDR3 DNA sequence: TGCGCCAGCAGCCGGACAGGTTTCGCCAATGAGCAGTTCTTC. Translating it yields CASSRTGFANEQFF.

This chain joins TRBV6-2 or TRBV6-3 and TRBJ1-2; TRBD1 agrees at 8 bases. From germline, CDR1 is MNHEY and CDR2 SVGEGT. This CDR3 is 14 amino acids long. With V trimmed by 6 bases and J by 8 bases, 11 bases remained unmatched. CDR3 nucleotide sequence: TGTGCCAGCAGCTCCGGACAGGGAATATTGGGCTACACCTTC. It is translated as CASSSGQGILGYTF.

The CDR3 coding sequence is TGTGCCAGCAGTTACGACAGGGGGGCGATGAACACTGAAGCTTTCTTT. Its protein is CASSYDRGAMNTEAFF. The rearrangement links TRBV6-5 to TRBJ1-1, with TRBD1 identical over 9 bases. V was pared by 2 bases and J by 0 bases, with 4 bases of the junction left unmatched. There are 16 residues in the CDR3. Germline CDR1 MNHEY, CDR2 SVGAGI.

The chain has TRBV11-3 and TRBJ1-5; unclear D gene. The CDR3 sequence is 16 residues long. Trimming took off 0 bases at V and 11 bases at J, with 20 bases between the two ends. The germline gives CDR1 SGHNT, CDR2 YENEEA. The CDR3 DNA reads TGTGCCAGCAGCTTAGATCTGTTTCCTCCACGGCGGGCCCAGCATTTT. Encoded protein: CASSLDLFPPRRAQHF.

This clone came up once. The rearrangement links TRBV5-4 to TRBJ1-1; D may be TRBD1 (5 bases). Looked up from germline, CDR1 is SGHNT and CDR2 is YYREEE (reference sequence). The CDR3 has 17 residues. V shed 4 bases and J shed 3 bases, with 22 bases lying between them. The CDR3 nucleotides are TGTGCCAGCAGCCTGGAGGGCCTAAGGGGAAGAGACACTGAAGCTTTCTTT. Translation gives CASSLEGLRGRDTEAFF.